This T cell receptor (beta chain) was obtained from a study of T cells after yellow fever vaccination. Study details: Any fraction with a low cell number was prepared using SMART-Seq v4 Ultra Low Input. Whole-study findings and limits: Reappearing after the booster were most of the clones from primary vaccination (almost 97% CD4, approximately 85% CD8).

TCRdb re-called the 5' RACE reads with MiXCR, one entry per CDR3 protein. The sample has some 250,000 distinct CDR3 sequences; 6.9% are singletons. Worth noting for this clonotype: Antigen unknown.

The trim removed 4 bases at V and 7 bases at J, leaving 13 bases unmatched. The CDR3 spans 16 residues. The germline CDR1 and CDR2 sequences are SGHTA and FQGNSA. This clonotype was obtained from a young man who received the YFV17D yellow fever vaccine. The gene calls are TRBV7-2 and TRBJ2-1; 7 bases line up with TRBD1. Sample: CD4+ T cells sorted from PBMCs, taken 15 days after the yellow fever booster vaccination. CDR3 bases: TGTGCCAGCAGCTCCCAGGGGGTCCGGTGGGAGAATGAGCAGTTCTTC. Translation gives CASSSQGVRWENEQFF.